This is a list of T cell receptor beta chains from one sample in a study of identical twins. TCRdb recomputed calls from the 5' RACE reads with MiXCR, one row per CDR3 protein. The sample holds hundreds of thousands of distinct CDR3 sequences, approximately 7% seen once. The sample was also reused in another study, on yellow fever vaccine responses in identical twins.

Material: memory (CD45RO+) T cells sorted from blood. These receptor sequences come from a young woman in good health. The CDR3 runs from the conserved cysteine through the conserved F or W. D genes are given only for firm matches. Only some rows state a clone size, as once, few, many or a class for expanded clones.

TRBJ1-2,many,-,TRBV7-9,CASTSDLSAFGYTF,TGTGCCAGCACCTCAGACTTATCAGCTTTTGGCTACACCTTC
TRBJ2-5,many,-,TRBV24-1,CATSDSGRETQYF,TGTGCCACCAGTGACTCCGGAAGAGAGACCCAGTACTTC
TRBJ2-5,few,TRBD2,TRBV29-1,CSVPGGTQYF,TGCAGCGTTCCGGGGGGGACCCAGTACTTC
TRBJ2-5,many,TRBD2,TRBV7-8,CASSAGGNQETQYF,TGTGCCAGCAGCGCGGGGGGGAATCAAGAGACCCAGTACTTC
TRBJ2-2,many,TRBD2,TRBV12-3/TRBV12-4,CASSLAGVVVGELFF,TGTGCCAGCAGTTTGGCGGGAGTCGTTGTCGGGGAGCTGTTTTTT
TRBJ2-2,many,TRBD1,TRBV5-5,CASRPGTGQSGELFF,TGTGCCAGCAGACCCGGGACAGGGCAGTCCGGGGAGCTGTTTTTT
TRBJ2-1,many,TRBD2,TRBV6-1,CASSRTSGIGDEQFF,TGTGCCAGCAGTCGGACTAGCGGGATTGGGGATGAGCAGTTCTTC
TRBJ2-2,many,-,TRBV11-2,CASSHPAGGTGELFF,TGTGCCAGCAGCCACCCGGCAGGGGGGACCGGGGAGCTGTTTTTT
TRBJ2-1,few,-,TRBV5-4,CASSLGLATNNEQFF,TGTGCCAGCAGCTTGGGGCTAGCGACTAACAATGAGCAGTTCTTC
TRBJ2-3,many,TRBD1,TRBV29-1,CSVNRDRGTDTQYF,TGCAGCGTTAACCGGGACAGGGGCACAGATACGCAGTATTTT
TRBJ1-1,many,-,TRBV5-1,CASRTAGEGRDTEAFF,TGCGCCAGCAGAACGGCCGGGGAGGGGAGGGACACTGAAGCTTTCTTT
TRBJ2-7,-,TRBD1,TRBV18,CASSPQGDPAYEQYF,TGTGCCAGCTCACCTCAGGGGGACCCGGCCTACGAGCAGTACTTC
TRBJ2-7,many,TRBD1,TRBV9,CASSASPGTGVHEQYF,TGTGCCAGCAGCGCATCTCCCGGGACAGGGGTTCACGAGCAGTACTTC
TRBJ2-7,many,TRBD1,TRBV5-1,CASRTGTGNYEQYF,TGCGCCAGCAGGACCGGGACAGGCAACTACGAGCAGTACTTC
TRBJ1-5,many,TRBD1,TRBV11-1,CASSRGTGGMGGNQPQHF,TGTGCCAGCAGCCGCGGGACAGGTGGTATGGGGGGCAATCAGCCCCAGCATTTT
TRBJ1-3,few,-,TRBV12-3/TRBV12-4,CASSPGGEGNTIYF,TGTGCCAGCAGCCCGGGAGGGGAGGGAAACACCATATATTTT
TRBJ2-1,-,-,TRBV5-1,CASSLGTNEQFF,TGCGCCAGCAGCCTAGGGACAAATGAGCAGTTCTTC
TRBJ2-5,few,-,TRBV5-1,CASSLMRSETQYF,TGCGCCAGCAGCTTGATGAGGAGCGAGACCCAGTACTTC
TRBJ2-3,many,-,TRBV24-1,CATSDVVPRGSTDTQYF,TGTGCCACCAGTGACGTTGTCCCGCGGGGAAGCACAGATACGCAGTATTTT
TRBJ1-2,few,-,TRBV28,CASSLGPGRARGYYGYTF,TGTGCCAGCAGTTTAGGGCCGGGCAGGGCCAGAGGCTACTATGGCTACACCTTC
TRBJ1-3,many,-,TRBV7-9,CASSQDAIDGNTIYF,TGTGCCAGCAGCCAAGATGCGATCGACGGAAACACCATATATTTT
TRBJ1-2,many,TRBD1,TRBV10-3,CATQSGTGEFLGYTF,TGTGCCACCCAATCCGGGACAGGGGAGTTCTTGGGCTACACCTTC
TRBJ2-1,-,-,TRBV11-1,CASSTRGRAYNEQFF,TGTGCCAGCAGCACCAGGGGCAGAGCCTACAATGAGCAGTTCTTC
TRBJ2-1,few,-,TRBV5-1,CASSRTGTEFYNEQFF,TGCGCCAGCAGCCGCACCGGGACGGAATTCTACAATGAGCAGTTCTTC
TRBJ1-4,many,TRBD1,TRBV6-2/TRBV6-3,CASRDRGAGNEKLFF,TGTGCCAGCAGAGACAGGGGAGCGGGTAATGAAAAACTGTTTTTT
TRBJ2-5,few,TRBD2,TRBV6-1,CASSAGTSRETQYF,TGTGCCAGCAGTGCAGGGACTAGCAGGGAGACCCAGTACTTC
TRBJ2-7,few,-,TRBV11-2,CASSLGLVGVYEQYF,TGTGCCAGCAGCTTAGGGTTGGTGGGAGTTTACGAGCAGTACTTC
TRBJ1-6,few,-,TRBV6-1,CASSTGRGYNSPLHF,TGTGCCAGCAGTACGGGGAGGGGGTATAATTCACCCCTCCACTTT
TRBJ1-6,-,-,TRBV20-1,CSARESGLGNSPLHF,TGCAGTGCTAGAGAATCCGGCCTTGGGAATTCACCCCTCCACTTT
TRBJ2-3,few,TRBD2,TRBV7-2,CASSLALAGGGTDTQYF,TGTGCCAGCAGCTTAGCGTTGGCGGGGGGAGGAACAGATACGCAGTATTTT
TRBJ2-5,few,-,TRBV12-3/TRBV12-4,CASSLGAGQYETQYF,TGTGCCAGCAGTTTAGGCGCCGGACAGTACGAGACCCAGTACTTC
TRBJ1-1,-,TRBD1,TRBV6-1,CASGGQENTEAFF,TGTGCCAGCGGCGGACAGGAGAACACTGAAGCTTTCTTT
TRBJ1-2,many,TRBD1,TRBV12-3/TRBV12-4,CASSPRRDSYGYTF,TGTGCCAGCAGTCCCCGGCGGGACAGCTATGGCTACACCTTC
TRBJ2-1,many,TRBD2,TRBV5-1,CASSLRGVVSGAVYYNEQFF,TGCGCCAGCAGCTTGAGGGGAGTAGTTAGCGGGGCTGTTTACTACAATGAGCAGTTCTTC
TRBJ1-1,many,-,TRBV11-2,CASSLSAQVRSTEAFF,TGTGCCAGCAGCTTATCGGCACAGGTTCGGAGCACTGAAGCTTTCTTT
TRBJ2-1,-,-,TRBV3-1,CASSQGAYPYNEQFF,TGTGCCAGCAGCCAGGGGGCGTACCCCTACAATGAGCAGTTCTTC
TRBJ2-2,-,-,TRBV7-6,CASGGMGTGELFF,TGTGCCAGCGGTGGGATGGGCACCGGGGAGCTGTTTTTT
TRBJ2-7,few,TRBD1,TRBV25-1,CASSETGTGVHEQYF,TGTGCCAGCAGTGAAACCGGGACAGGGGTTCACGAGCAGTACTTC
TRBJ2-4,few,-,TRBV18,CASSPPVGTKNIQYF,TGTGCCAGCTCACCGCCCGTGGGGACCAAAAACATTCAGTACTTC
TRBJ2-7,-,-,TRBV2,CASIPGPPRYRQYF,TGTGCCAGCATTCCGGGACCCCCTCGTTACCGGCAGTACTTC
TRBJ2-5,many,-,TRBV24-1,CATSDPDGYETQYF,TGTGCCACCAGTGACCCAGACGGGTACGAGACCCAGTACTTC
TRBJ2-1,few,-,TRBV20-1,CSANWGGAYEQFF,TGCAGTGCCAATTGGGGCGGAGCCTATGAGCAGTTCTTC